This TCR beta chain is drawn from a study of control samples from healthy donors and cancer patients. V lost 2 bases, J lost 4 bases, and 11 bases lay in between. CDR3 size: 14 residues. CDR1 and CDR2 from the germline V gene are MNHEY and SMNVEV (reference sequence). This clone occurred once. Repertoires were generated with immunoSEQ multiplex PCR, while TCRdb's copy carries only in-frame clones and drops some. This table holds tens of thousands of clones, roughly 84% found once. Input material: blood. The sequence derives from a man aged 45 to 65 in good health. The chain recombines TRBV27 with TRBJ1-2, with a weak D call TRBD1 (5 bases). For the CDR3, the DNA is TGTGCCAGCAGTTTAGAGGCAGGGCTCTATGGCTACACCTTC. Residues: CASSLEAGLYGYTF.